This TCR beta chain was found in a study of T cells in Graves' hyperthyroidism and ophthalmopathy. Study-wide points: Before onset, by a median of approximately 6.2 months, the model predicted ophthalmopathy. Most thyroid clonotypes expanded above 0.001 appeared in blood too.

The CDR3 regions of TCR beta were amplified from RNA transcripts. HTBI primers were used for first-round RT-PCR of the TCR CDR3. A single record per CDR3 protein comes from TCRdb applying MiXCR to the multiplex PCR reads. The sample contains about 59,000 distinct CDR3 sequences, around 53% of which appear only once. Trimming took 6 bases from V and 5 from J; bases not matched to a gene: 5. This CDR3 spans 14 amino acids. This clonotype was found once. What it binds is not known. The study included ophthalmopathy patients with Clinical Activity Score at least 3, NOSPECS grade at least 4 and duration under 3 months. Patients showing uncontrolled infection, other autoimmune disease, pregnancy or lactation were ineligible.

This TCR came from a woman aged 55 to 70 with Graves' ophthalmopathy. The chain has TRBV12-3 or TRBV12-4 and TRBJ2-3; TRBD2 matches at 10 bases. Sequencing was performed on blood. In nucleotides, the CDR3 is TGTGCCAGCAGCCCTGGACTAGCGGTAGATACGCAGTATTTT. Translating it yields CASSPGLAVDTQYF.